Sequencing of this TCR beta chain was carried out in a study of blood T cell repertoires in COVID-19. At the level of the study: COVID-19 samples, acute and convalescent, were from the United States, Italy and Spain. The analysed material was cDNA or gDNA that came from T cells, B-cell-depleted T cells, or PBMCs.

As handled by the study authors: How many nucleated cells were present was estimated from reference gene primer amplification. Generated by immunoSEQ multiplex PCR, the TCRdb table keeps only in-frame clones and is missing some. The D gene and trimming were derived from the DNA, and the V and J assignments and clone size from that table. The table shows 430,000 or so clones, with roughly 90% occurring only once. Seattle participants joined during active infection and were tracked over time. Germline V CDR1 and CDR2: SNHLY, FYNNEI. This CDR3 has 10 amino acids. With 5 bases removed from V and 9 bases from J, the gap between germline ends came to 7 bases.

This chain links TRBV2 with TRBJ1-1, with D unresolved. This TCR came from a man between 18 and 29 years old with COVID-19, enrolled during active disease. What was sequenced was peripheral blood. The CDR3 DNA reads TGTGCCAGCAGTAACTTAAAAGCTTTCTTT. This sequence encodes CASSNLKAFF.